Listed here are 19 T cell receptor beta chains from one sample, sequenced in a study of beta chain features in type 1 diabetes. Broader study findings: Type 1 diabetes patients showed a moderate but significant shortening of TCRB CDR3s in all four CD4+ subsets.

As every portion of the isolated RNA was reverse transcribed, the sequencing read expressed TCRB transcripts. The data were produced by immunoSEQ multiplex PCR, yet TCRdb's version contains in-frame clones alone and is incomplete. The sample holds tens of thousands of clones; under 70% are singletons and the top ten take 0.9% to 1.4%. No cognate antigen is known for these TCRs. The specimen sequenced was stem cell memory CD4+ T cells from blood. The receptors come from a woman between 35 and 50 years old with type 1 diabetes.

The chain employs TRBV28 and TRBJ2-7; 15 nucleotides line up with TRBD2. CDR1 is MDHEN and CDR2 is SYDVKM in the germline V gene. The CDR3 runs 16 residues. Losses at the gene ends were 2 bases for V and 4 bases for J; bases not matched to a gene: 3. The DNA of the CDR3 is TGTGCCAGCAGTTTAGGGGGACTAGCGGGGGGATACGAGCAGTACTTC. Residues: CASSLGGLAGGYEQYF.

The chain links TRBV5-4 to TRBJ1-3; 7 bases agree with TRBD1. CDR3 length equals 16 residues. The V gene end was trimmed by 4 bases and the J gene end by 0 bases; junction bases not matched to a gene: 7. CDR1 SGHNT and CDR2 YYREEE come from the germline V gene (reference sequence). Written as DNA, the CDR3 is TGTGCCAGCAGCCGGGACAGTCCCGGCTCTGGAAACACCATATATTTT. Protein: CASSRDSPGSGNTIYF.

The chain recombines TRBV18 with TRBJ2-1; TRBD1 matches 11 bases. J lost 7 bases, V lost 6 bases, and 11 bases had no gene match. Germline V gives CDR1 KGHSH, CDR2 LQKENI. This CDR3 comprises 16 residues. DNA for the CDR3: TGTGCCAGCTCCCTCGGGACAGGGGGACCGGGGAATGAGCAGTTCTTC. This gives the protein CASSLGTGGPGNEQFF.

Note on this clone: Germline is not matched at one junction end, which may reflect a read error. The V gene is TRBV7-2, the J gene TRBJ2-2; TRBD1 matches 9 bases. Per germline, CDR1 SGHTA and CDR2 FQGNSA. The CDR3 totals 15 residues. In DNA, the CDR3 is TGCGCCAGCAGCCAAGGGGACAGGGATGCCCGGGAGCTGTTTTTT. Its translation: CASSQGDRDARELFF.

CDR3 residues: CASSRPGLDTQYF. CDR3 nucleotide sequence: TGTGCCAGCAGCCGACCGGGACTCGATACGCAGTATTTT. The J gene is TRBJ2-3, the V gene TRBV5-6; tentatively, D is TRBD2 (6 bases). With 4 bases removed from V and 6 bases from J, the gap between germline ends came to 12 bases. Germline CDR1 SGHDT, CDR2 YYEEEE. This CDR3 has 13 amino acids. Complete variable domain (other parts from reference TRBV5-6 and TRBJ2-3): DAGVTQSPTHLIKTRGQQVTLRCSPKSGHDTVSWYQQALGQGPQFIFQYYEEEERQRGNFPDRFSGHQFPNYSSELNVNALLLGDSALYLCASSRPGLDTQYFGPGTRLTVL.

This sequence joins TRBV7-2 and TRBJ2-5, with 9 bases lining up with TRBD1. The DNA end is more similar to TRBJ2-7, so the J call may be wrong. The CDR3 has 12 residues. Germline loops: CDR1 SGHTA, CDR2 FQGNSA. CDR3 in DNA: TGTGCCAGCAGCTGGACAGGGGACGAGCAGTACTTC. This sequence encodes CASSWTGDEQYF.

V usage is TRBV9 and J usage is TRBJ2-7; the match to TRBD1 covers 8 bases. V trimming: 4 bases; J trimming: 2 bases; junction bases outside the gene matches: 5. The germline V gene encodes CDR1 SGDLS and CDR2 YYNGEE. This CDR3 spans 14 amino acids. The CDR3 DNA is TGTGCCAGCAGCCCCGAGGACAGGGCCTACGAGCAGTACTTC. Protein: CASSPEDRAYEQYF.

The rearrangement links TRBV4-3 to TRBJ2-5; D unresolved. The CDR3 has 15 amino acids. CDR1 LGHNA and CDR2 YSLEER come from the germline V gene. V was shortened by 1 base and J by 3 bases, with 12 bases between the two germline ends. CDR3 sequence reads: CASSQVGALKETQYF. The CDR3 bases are TGCGCCAGCAGCCAAGTAGGAGCTTTAAAAGAGACCCAGTACTTC.

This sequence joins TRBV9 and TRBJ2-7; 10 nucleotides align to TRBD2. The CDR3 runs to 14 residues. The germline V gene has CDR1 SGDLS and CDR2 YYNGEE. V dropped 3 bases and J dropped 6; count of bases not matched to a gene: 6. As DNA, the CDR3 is TGTGCCAGCAGCGCGAGCGGGGGGGGGTCCGAGCAGTACTTC. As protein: CASSASGGGSEQYF. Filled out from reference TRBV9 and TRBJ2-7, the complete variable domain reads DSGVTQTPKHLITATGQRVTLRCSPRSGDLSVYWYQQSLDQGLQFLIQYYNGEERAKGNILERFSAQQFPDLHSELNLSSLELGDSALYFCASSASGGGSEQYFGPGTRLTVT.

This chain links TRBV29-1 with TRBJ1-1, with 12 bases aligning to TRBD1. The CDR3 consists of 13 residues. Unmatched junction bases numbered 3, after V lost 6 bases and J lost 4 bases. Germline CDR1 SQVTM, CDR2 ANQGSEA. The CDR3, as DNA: TGCAGCGTGGGGACAGGGGGCTTCACTGAAGCTTTCTTT. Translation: CSVGTGGFTEAFF.

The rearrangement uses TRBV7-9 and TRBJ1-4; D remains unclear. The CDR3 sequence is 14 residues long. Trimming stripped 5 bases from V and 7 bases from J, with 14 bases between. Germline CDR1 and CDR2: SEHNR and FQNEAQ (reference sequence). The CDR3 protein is CASSARELGEKLFF. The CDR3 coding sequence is TGTGCCAGCAGCGCCCGGGAGTTGGGTGAAAAACTGTTTTTT.

This CDR3 is CASSSRTARGYTF. In DNA, the CDR3 is TGTGCCAGCAGCTCTCGGACAGCCCGGGGCTACACCTTC. J is TRBJ1-2 and V is TRBV11-2; D is possibly TRBD1 (6 bases). The V gene's germline CDR1 is SGHAT and CDR2 FQNNGV. CDR3 length: 13 residues. Between the trimmed V and J ends, which lost 4 bases and 8 bases, there was a span of 14 bases.

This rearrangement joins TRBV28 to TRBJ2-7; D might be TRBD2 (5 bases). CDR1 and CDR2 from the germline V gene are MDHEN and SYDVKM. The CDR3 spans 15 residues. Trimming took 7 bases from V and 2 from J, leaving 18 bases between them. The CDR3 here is CASTTNGILPYEQYF. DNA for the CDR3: TGTGCCAGCACGACAAACGGGATCCTTCCCTACGAGCAGTACTTC.

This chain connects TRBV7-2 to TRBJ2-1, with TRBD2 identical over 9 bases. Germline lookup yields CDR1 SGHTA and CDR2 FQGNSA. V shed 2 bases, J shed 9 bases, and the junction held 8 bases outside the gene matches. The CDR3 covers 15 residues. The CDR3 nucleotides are TGTGCCAGCAGCTTACTGCGGGAGGGCCAGAGTGAGCAGTTCTTC. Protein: CASSLLREGQSEQFF.

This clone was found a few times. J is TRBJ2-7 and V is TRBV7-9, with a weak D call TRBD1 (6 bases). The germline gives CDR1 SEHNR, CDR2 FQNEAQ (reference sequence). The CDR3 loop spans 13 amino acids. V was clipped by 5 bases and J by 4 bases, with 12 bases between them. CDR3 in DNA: TGTGCCAGCAGCCCGGGACACGCGTACGAGCAGTACTTC. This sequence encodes CASSPGHAYEQYF.

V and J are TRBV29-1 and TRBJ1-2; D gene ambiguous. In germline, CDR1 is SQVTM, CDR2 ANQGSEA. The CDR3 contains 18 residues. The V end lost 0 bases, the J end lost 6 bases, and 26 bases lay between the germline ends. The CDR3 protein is CSVEDRGGGSEFRDGYTF. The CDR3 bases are TGCAGCGTTGAAGATCGGGGTGGAGGGTCTGAATTTAGGGATGGCTACACCTTC. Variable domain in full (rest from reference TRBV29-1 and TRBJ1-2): SAVISQKPSRDICQRGTSLTIQCQVDSQVTMMFWYRQQPGQSLTLIATANQGSEATYESGFVIDKFPISRPNLTFSTLTVSNMSPEDSSIYLCSVEDRGGGSEFRDGYTFGSGTRLTVV.

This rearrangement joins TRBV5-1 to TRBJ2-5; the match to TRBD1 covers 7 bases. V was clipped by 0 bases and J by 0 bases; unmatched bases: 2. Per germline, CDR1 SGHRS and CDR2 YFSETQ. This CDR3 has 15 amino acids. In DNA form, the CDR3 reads TGCGCCAGCAGCTTGGACAGGGGTTACCAAGAGACCCAGTACTTC. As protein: CASSLDRGYQETQYF.

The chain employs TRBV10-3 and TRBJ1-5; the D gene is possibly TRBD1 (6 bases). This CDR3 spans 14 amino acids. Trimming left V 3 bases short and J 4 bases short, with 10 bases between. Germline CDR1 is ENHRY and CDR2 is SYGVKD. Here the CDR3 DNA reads TGTGCCATCAGTGACCACGGACAGAATCAGCCCCAGCATTTT. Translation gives CAISDHGQNQPQHF.

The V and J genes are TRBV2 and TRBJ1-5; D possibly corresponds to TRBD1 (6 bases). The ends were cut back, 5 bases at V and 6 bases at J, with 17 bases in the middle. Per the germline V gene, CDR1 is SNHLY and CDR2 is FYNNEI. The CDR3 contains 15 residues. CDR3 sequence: CASSPTGHQSQPQHF. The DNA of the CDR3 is TGTGCCAGCAGTCCCACAGGGCACCAGAGTCAGCCCCAGCATTTT.